The clone carrying this T cell receptor beta chain was counted between two and nine times. The antigen is unknown. The junction had 3 bases not matched to a gene; V was cut back by 6 bases and J by 4 bases. There are 13 residues in the CDR3. This sample was taken from a study of T-cell memory formation after mild COVID-19. Study background: There were largely donor-specific TCR clusters.

TCRdb re-called the 5' RACE reads with MiXCR, one entry per CDR3 protein. This table holds about 190,000 distinct CDR3 sequences, 18% found once. Findings and caveats of the study: The CD4+ clones that contracted clustered mainly within CM and EM, and the CD8+ clones concentrated in EMRA. Whereas later expanders leaned CD4+, clones contracting day 15 to 85 showed a balanced CD4/CD8 makeup. Second-wave clones reaching peak frequency on day 37 lacked confirmed SARS-CoV-2 specificity.

The source of this sequence is an adult woman who had mild COVID-19 (a few samples of this study predate the infection). Cell type and time point are not known. The sample taken for sequencing was PBMCs or a T cell subset sorted from them (not recorded which). This chain connects TRBV12-3 or TRBV12-4 to TRBJ1-1; 9 nucleotides match TRBD1. The CDR3, as DNA: TGTGCCAGCAGGGGACAGGGAGCCACTGAAGCTTTCTTT. Its protein is CASRGQGATEAFF.